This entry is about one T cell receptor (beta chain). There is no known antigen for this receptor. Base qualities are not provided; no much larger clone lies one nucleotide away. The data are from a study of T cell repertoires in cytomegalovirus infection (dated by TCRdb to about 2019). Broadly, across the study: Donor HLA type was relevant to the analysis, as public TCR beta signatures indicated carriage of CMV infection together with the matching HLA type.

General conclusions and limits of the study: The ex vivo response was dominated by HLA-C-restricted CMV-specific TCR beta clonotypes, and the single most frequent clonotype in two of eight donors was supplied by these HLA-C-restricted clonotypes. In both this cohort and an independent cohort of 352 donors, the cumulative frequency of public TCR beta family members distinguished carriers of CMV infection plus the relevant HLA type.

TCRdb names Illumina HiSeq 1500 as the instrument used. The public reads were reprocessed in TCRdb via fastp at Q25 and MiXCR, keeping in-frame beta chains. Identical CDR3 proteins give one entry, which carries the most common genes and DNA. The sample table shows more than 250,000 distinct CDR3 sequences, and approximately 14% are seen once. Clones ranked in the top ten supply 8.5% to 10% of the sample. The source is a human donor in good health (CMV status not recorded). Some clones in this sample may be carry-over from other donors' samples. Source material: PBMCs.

The CDR3 in this case is CASSKTGSAHTEAFF. The nucleotide sequence reads as follows: TGTGCCAGCAGTAAAACAGGGTCTGCTCACACTGAAGCTTTCTTT. The chain was built from TRBV12-3 or TRBV12-4 and TRBJ1-1; the D segment could be TRBD1, given 6 matching bases. The CDR3 goes from the cysteine to the phenylalanine over 15 residues. The CDR3 DNA has 45 bases and is translated from base 1. The V end loses 5 bases and the J end loses 3 bases, and a stretch of 16 bases separates them.